This entry lists 20 T cell receptor beta chains sequenced from one sample in a study of Ad26.COV2.S vaccination and SARS-CoV-2 variants. Assay used: immunoSEQ multiplex PCR; TCRdb lists only in-frame clones, some missing. This sample has 350,000 to 500,000 clones, with 88% found just once. Documented treatment: about 20 received Ad26.COV2.S at low or high dose, single or two shots; roughly five received placebo; per-sample allocation not given. Specimen acquisition occurred on day 63 following the initial vaccine or placebo injection. Source: peripheral blood, taken in a trial of Ad26.COV2.S vaccine versus placebo. These receptors originate from a person aged 18-65 years who received the Ad26.COV2.S COVID-19 vaccine or a placebo.

The chain joins TRBV6-2 or TRBV6-3 to TRBJ2-7; 10 positions agree with TRBD2. Germline values: CDR1 MNHEY, CDR2 SVGEGT. This CDR3 has 17 residues. J gave up 5 bases and V 2 bases, and 12 bases lay outside the gene matches. The CDR3 DNA reads as TGTGCCAGCAGTTACGACGAACCGGGACTAGCGTCCGACGAGCAGTACTTC. This translates into CASSYDEPGLASDEQYF.

J is TRBJ1-6 and V is TRBV28; maybe TRBD1 (5 bases). Trimming removed 5 bases from V and 9 bases from J, with 11 bases in between. The CDR3 is 13 residues long. From germline, CDR1 is MDHEN and CDR2 SYDVKM. The DNA for the CDR3 is TGTGCCAGCAGTGTTCCAGGGATTTCACCCCTCCACTTT. Its protein product is CASSVPGISPLHF. Complete variable domain (other parts from reference TRBV28 and TRBJ1-6): DVKVTQSSRYLVKRTGEKVFLECVQDMDHENMFWYRQDPGLGLRLIYFSYDVKMKEKGDIPEGYSVSREKKERFSLILESASTNQTSMYLCASSVPGISPLHFGNGTRLTVT.

The CDR3 bases are TGCAGCGCCGCTATAACGACCCAGTACTTC. Translating gives CSAAITTQYF. The rearrangement joins TRBV29-1 to TRBJ2-5; D is undetermined. Trimming cost V 7 bases and J 7 bases, with 10 bases left between them. The germline V gene has CDR1 SQVTM and CDR2 ANQGSEA. The CDR3 runs to 10 residues.

The chain has TRBV29-1 and TRBJ1-2; D call uncertain. Trimming took off 1 base at V and 6 bases at J, with 12 bases between the two ends. In germline, CDR1 is SQVTM, CDR2 ANQGSEA. There are 13 residues in the CDR3. CDR3 DNA: TGCAGCGTTGAAGCTGTCGGGAGGGATGGCTACACCTTC. This sequence encodes CSVEAVGRDGYTF.

V is TRBV30 and J is TRBJ1-5; D might be TRBD1 (5 bases). V was shortened by 3 bases and J by 4 bases, with 13 bases between the two germline ends. Per germline, CDR1 GTSNPN and CDR2 SVGIG (reference sequence). This CDR3 comprises 14 residues. DNA of the CDR3: TGTGCCTGGAGGACCGGGACCGATAATCAGCCCCAGCATTTT. Translating gives CAWRTGTDNQPQHF.

V gene TRBV7-2 combines with J gene TRBJ2-7, with D uncertain. Trimming pared 3 bases from V and 2 bases from J, leaving 8 bases between. CDR1 and CDR2 from the germline V gene are SGHTA and FQGNSA. The CDR3 consists of 13 residues. CDR3 nucleotide sequence: TGTGCCAGCAGCTTTAGCAGCACCTACGAGCAGTACTTC. Its protein is CASSFSSTYEQYF.

V and J are TRBV7-3 and TRBJ2-5; 10 bases are shared with TRBD1. CDR3 length: 15 amino acids. The ends lost 2 bases at V and 3 bases at J; junction bases unmatched: 3. Germline V gene sequence: CDR1 SGHTA, CDR2 FQGTGA. CDR3 sequence reads: CASSLYGQGEETQYF. DNA for the CDR3: TGTGCCAGCAGCTTATACGGACAGGGGGAAGAGACCCAGTACTTC. Combining the CDR3 with reference TRBV7-3 and TRBJ2-5 gives the whole variable domain GAGVSQTPSNKVTEKGKYVELRCDPISGHTALYWYRQSLGQGPEFLIYFQGTGAADDSGLPNDRFFAVRPEGSVSTLKIQRTERGDSAVYLCASSLYGQGEETQYFGPGTRLLVL.

The J gene is TRBJ2-7, the V gene TRBV11-2; no firm D call. The V end lost 1 base, the J end lost 2 bases, and 9 bases lay between the germline ends. This CDR3 has 14 residues. Germline CDR1 is SGHAT and CDR2 is FQNNGV. In DNA form, the CDR3 reads TGTGCCAGCAGCTTAGTTAGAAGCCCCTACGAGCAGTACTTC. Translated: CASSLVRSPYEQYF.

This clone was counted a few times. The CDR3 here is CASSFASPNEQFF. The CDR3 DNA follows: TGTGCCAGCAGTTTCGCCTCCCCAAATGAGCAGTTCTTC. The V and J genes are TRBV27 and TRBJ2-1, with D hard to call. The CDR3 runs 13 residues. Germline V gives CDR1 MNHEY, CDR2 SMNVEV (reference sequence). Trimming removed 3 bases at V and 7 bases at J, with 10 bases between.

The chain uses TRBV6-6 and TRBJ2-7, with TRBD2 as a possible D gene (6 bases). V was shortened by 1 base and J by 3 bases, with 10 bases between the two germline ends. Per germline, CDR1 MNHNY and CDR2 SVGAGI (reference sequence). The CDR3 totals 14 residues. In DNA form, the CDR3 reads TGTGCCAGCAGTTACTACGGGACTCTCTACGAGCAGTACTTC. It yields the protein CASSYYGTLYEQYF.

The chain recombines TRBV6-5 with TRBJ1-4; TRBD1 is a possible D gene (5 bases). Germline V CDR1 and CDR2: MNHEY, SVGAGI. This CDR3 contains 14 residues. Trimming left V 5 bases short and J 5 bases short, with 12 bases between. The CDR3 nucleotides are TGTGCCAGCAGTCCTCGACAGCTAAATGAAAAACTGTTTTTT. Encoded protein: CASSPRQLNEKLFF.

The chain uses TRBV6-5 and TRBJ2-1; perhaps D is TRBD1 or TRBD2 (5 bases each). V was shortened by 6 bases and J by 0 bases, with 12 bases between the two germline ends. The germline gives CDR1 MNHEY, CDR2 SVGAGI. The CDR3 is made up of 15 amino acids. CDR3: CASSRRGDSYNEQFF. Here the CDR3 DNA reads TGTGCCAGCAGCCGGAGAGGGGACTCCTACAATGAGCAGTTCTTC.

The chain couples TRBV6-5 to TRBJ2-1, with 12 bases fitting TRBD2. V gave up 5 bases and J gave up 9 bases; unmatched junction bases: 5. The CDR3 consists of 14 residues. Germline assignment: CDR1 MNHEY and CDR2 SVGAGI. The CDR3 spells CASSPTSGGREQFF. DNA for the CDR3: TGTGCCAGCAGTCCGACTAGCGGGGGCCGTGAGCAGTTCTTC.

About this clone: Other DNA sequences within the sample encode an identical CDR3. The V call is TRBV29-1, the J call TRBJ2-3; D unresolved. The CDR3 consists of 14 residues. Trimming took off 4 bases at V and 1 base at J, with 12 bases between the two ends. CDR1 is SQVTM and CDR2 is ANQGSEA in the germline V gene. This CDR3 is CSVVGPGGTDTQYF. CDR3 DNA: TGCAGCGTTGTGGGTCCCGGAGGCACAGATACGCAGTATTTT.

The chain is built from TRBV7-2 and TRBJ2-5, with 8 bases identical to TRBD1. The germline gives CDR1 SGHTA, CDR2 FQGNSA. V dropped 5 bases and J dropped 5; count of bases not matched to a gene: 10. The CDR3 runs to 15 residues. DNA for the CDR3: TGTGCCAGCAGCAATGACAGGGGACGGTGGGAGACCCAGTACTTC. Amino acids: CASSNDRGRWETQYF.

The chain employs TRBV7-2 and TRBJ1-1; D is undetermined. This CDR3 comprises 11 residues. Germline-derived CDR1 and CDR2 are SGHTA and FQGNSA. Trimming removed 5 bases from V and 6 bases from J, with 7 bases in between. The CDR3, as DNA: TGTGCCAGCAGCCGTTGGTCTGAAGCTTTCTTT. It codes for CASSRWSEAFF.

V gene TRBV11-2 combines with J gene TRBJ2-5; possibly TRBD1 for D (6 bases). The V end was cut by 6 bases, the J end by 5 bases, with 10 bases between. Per germline, CDR1 SGHAT and CDR2 FQNNGV. CDR3 length: 12 residues. The CDR3, as DNA: TGTGCCAGCAGGACAGGTCTGGAGACCCAGTACTTC. This codes for CASRTGLETQYF.

The rearrangement joins TRBV7-2 to TRBJ2-1; 8 bases fit TRBD1. Germline V lookup: CDR1 SGHTA, CDR2 FQGNSA. This CDR3 region has 16 residues. V shed 4 bases, J shed 0 bases, and the junction held 5 bases outside the gene matches. CDR3 region: CASSSDRVLSYNEQFF. The DNA of the CDR3 is TGTGCCAGCAGCTCGGACAGGGTCCTCTCCTACAATGAGCAGTTCTTC. Full variable domain (missing parts from reference TRBV7-2 and TRBJ2-1): GAGVSQSPSNKVTEKGKDVELRCDPISGHTALYWYRQSLGQGLEFLIYFQGNSAPDKSGLPSDRFSAERTGGSVSTLTIQRTQQEDSAVYLCASSSDRVLSYNEQFFGPGTRLTVL.

The table lists this clone with a few counts. This sequence joins TRBV30 and TRBJ1-1, with 8 positions matching TRBD1. With 7 bases clipped from V and 4 bases from J, the junction kept 11 bases outside the gene matches. The CDR3 totals 14 residues. Germline CDR1 and CDR2: GTSNPN and SVGIG (reference sequence). The CDR3 spells CASQDRGRSTEAFF. The CDR3 nucleotides read TGTGCCTCCCAAGACAGGGGCAGAAGCACTGAAGCTTTCTTT.

The CDR3 loop reads CARSPGSSTGELFF. DNA of the CDR3: TGTGCCAGAAGCCCCGGTTCGAGCACCGGGGAGCTGTTTTTT. The V and J genes are TRBV5-3 and TRBJ2-2; no clear D. TRBV5-3 is classed as an ORF, of uncertain function. The CDR3 runs to 14 residues. Between the trimmed V and J ends, which lost 4 bases and 4 bases, there was a span of 11 bases.